Each of the 10 T cell receptor beta chains below was sequenced from the same sample in a study of T cell repertoires in cytomegalovirus infection. TCRdb re-derived calls from the reads in MiXCR, one entry per CDR3 protein. The sample yields 150,000 or so distinct CDR3 sequences, about 6% seen once. The sample consisted of PBMCs. The receptor set was obtained from a human donor in good health (CMV status not recorded). Some clones in this sample may be carry-over from other donors' samples.

V usage is TRBV20-1 and J usage is TRBJ1-6, with D tentatively TRBD1 (5 bases). Between the trimmed V and J ends, which lost 3 bases and 7 bases, there was a span of 7 bases. The germline gives CDR1 DFQATT, CDR2 SNEGSKA (reference sequence). This CDR3 has 12 amino acids. Written as DNA, the CDR3 is TGCAGTGCTAGTGGGGGAAATTCACCCCTCCACTTT. This gives the protein CSASGGNSPLHF.

This clonotype has a handful of counts. The rearrangement links TRBV2 to TRBJ2-1; 12 positions agree with TRBD2. The V gene end was trimmed by 2 bases and the J gene end by 5 bases; junction bases not matched to a gene: 1. The germline V gene has CDR1 SNHLY and CDR2 FYNNEI. The CDR3 totals 15 residues. CDR3 protein: CASSETSGGNNEQFF. In DNA form, the CDR3 reads TGTGCCAGCAGTGAAACTAGCGGGGGGAACAATGAGCAGTTCTTC.

This clonotype occurred many times. V usage is TRBV7-9 and J usage is TRBJ1-1, with a possible D match to TRBD1 (6 bases). This CDR3 is built from 15 residues. CDR1 is SEHNR and CDR2 is FQNEAQ in the germline V gene (reference sequence). V was pared by 4 bases and J by 4 bases, with 16 bases between. The CDR3: CASSSASSGVTEAFF. DNA of the CDR3: TGTGCCAGCAGCTCCGCCAGTTCAGGGGTCACTGAAGCTTTCTTT.

This clonotype was observed a handful of times. V is TRBV4-2 and J is TRBJ2-2; 10 bases fit TRBD2. J lost 2 bases, V lost 3 bases, and 9 bases had no gene match. Germline V gives CDR1 LGHNA, CDR2 YNFKEQ. The CDR3 is 18 residues long. CDR3 loop: CASSHPFSGGSNTGELFF. DNA of the CDR3: TGTGCCAGCAGCCACCCTTTTAGCGGGGGGTCTAACACCGGGGAGCTGTTTTTT.

This clonotype was seen a handful of times. CDR3 region: CASSFQGDQPQHF. DNA for the CDR3: TGTGCCAGCAGTTTTCAGGGGGATCAGCCCCAGCATTTT. The J gene is TRBJ1-5, the V gene TRBV12-3 or TRBV12-4, with 7 bases identical to TRBD1. The length of the CDR3 is 13 residues. V was pared by 3 bases and J by 5 bases, with 1 base of the junction left unmatched.

V is TRBV6-5 and J is TRBJ2-7; no reliable D call. V lost 0 bases and J lost 5, with 5 bases in between. The CDR3 spans 12 residues. The germline CDR1 and CDR2 sequences are MNHEY and SVGAGI. CDR3 DNA sequence: TGTGCCAGCAGTTACTCTGGTGACGAGCAGTACTTC. Translation gives CASSYSGDEQYF.

The chain couples TRBV7-8 to TRBJ1-1, with 8 nucleotides matching TRBD1. Germline CDR1 reads SGHVS; CDR2 reads FQNEAQ. This CDR3 spans 17 amino acids. The V and J ends lost 5 bases and 4 bases, in that order; junction bases with no gene match: 15. CDR3 residues: CASSLPDTGGDSTEAFF. The CDR3 DNA is TGTGCCAGCAGCCTTCCTGATACAGGGGGTGATAGCACTGAAGCTTTCTTT. Variable domain in full (rest from reference TRBV7-8 and TRBJ1-1): GAGVSQSPRYKVAKRGQDVALRCDPISGHVSLFWYQQALGQGPEFLTYFQNEAQLDKSGLPSDRFFAERPEGSVSTLKIQRTQQEDSAVYLCASSLPDTGGDSTEAFFGQGTRLTVV.

The chain links TRBV28 to TRBJ1-2, with no clear D. Germline V gives CDR1 MDHEN, CDR2 SYDVKM. V was shortened by 6 bases and J by 5 bases, with 10 bases between the two germline ends. The CDR3 is made up of 12 amino acids. The CDR3 sequence is CASRPPGYGYTF. In nucleotides, the CDR3 is TGTGCCAGCAGGCCGCCCGGGTATGGCTACACCTTC.

There are many counts of this clonotype. V gene TRBV28 combines with J gene TRBJ1-4; no firm D call. Looked up from germline, CDR1 is MDHEN and CDR2 is SYDVKM. This CDR3 region has 15 residues. The ends were cut back, 6 bases at V and 0 bases at J, with 11 bases in the middle. CDR3 DNA: TGTGCCAGCAGCGGTTATGGGGCAACTAATGAAAAACTGTTTTTT. Amino acid sequence: CASSGYGATNEKLFF.

The V and J genes are TRBV20-1 and TRBJ2-2, with 9 nucleotides matching TRBD1. After removal of 5 bases from V and 6 bases from J, the junction contained 7 bases not matched to a gene. The length of the CDR3 is 14 residues. Germline V gene data show CDR1 as DFQATT and CDR2 as SNEGSKA (reference sequence). This CDR3 reads CSAQQGAVAGELFF. The CDR3 nucleotides read TGCAGTGCTCAACAGGGGGCCGTGGCCGGGGAGCTGTTTTTT.